This TCR beta chain was recorded in a study of T cell responses to AZD1222 COVID-19 vaccine. Sequencing was performed with immunoSEQ multiplex PCR; in TCRdb, only in-frame clones are kept and a portion is missing. This repertoire shows about 92,000 clones, just over 85% found once; its top ten account for roughly a tenth. The V gene lost 5 bases and the J gene lost 3 bases, with 17 bases spanning the gap. The germline CDR1 and CDR2 sequences are SEHNR and FQNEAQ (reference sequence). The CDR3 is 15 residues long. Note on this clone: The target antigen is unknown.

Study outcomes and limitations: Samples come after the peak T cell response, not at day 14. Clonal diversity may have been underestimated in mostly white British donors. A rise in Spike-specific TCR breadth and depth followed two AZD1222 doses. The study found vaccine-associated CD4 TCRs spanning spike, dominant at 160-218 and 743-854.

This receptor was taken from an adult in good health. This chain joins TRBV7-9 and TRBJ2-7, with D maybe TRBD2 (7 bases). The starting material was peripheral blood, obtained on day 0 of AZD1222 vaccination. The DNA for the CDR3 is TGTGCCAGCAGCCCTAGGGGGGGGACATTCTACGAGCAGTACTTC. Amino acids: CASSPRGGTFYEQYF.